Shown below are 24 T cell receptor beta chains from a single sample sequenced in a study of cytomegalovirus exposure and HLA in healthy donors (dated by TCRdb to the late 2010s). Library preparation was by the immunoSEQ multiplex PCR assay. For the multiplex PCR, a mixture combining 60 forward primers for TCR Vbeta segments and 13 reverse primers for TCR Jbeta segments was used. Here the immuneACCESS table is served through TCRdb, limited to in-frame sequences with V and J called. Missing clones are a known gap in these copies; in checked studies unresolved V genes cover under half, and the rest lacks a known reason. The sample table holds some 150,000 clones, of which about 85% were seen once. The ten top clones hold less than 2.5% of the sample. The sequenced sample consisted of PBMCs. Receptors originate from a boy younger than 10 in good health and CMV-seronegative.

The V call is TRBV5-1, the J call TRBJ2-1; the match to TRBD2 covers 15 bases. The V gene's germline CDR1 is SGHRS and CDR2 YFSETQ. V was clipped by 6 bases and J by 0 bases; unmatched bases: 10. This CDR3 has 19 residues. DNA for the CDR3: TGCGCCAGCACCACCGGGACTAGCGGGAGGAAGAGCTCCTACAATGAGCAGTTCTTC. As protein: CASTTGTSGRKSSYNEQFF.

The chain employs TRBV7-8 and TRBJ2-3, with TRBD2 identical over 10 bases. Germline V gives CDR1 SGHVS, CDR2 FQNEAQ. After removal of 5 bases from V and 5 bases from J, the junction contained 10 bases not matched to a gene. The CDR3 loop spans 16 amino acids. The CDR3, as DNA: TGTGCCAGCAGCGCTCGTCCTAGCGGGAGTGGAGATACGCAGTATTTT. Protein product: CASSARPSGSGDTQYF.

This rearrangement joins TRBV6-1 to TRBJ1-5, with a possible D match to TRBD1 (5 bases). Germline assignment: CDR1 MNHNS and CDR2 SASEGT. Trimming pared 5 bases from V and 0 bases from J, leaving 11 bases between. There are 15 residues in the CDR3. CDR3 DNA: TGTGCCAGCAGTCAGGGTATCCTTAGCAATCAGCCCCAGCATTTT. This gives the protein CASSQGILSNQPQHF.

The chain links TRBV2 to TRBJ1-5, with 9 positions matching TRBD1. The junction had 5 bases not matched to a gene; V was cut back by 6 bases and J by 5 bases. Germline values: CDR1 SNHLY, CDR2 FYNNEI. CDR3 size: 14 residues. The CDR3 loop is CASSVTGGHQPQHF. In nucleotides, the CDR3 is TGTGCCAGCAGCGTAACAGGGGGCCATCAGCCCCAGCATTTT. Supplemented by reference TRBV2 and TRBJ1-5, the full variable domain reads EPEVTQTPSHQVTQMGQEVILRCVPISNHLYFYWYRQILGQKVEFLVSFYNNEISEKSEIFDDQFSVERPDGSNFTLKIRSTKLEDSAMYFCASSVTGGHQPQHFGDGTRLSIL.

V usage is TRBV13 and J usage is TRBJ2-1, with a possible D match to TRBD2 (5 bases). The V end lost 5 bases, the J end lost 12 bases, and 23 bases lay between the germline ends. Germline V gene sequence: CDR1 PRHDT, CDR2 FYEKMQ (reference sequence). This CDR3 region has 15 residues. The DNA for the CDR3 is TGTGCCAGCAGCGGTAACCCCGCGGGCCCCTCTGGGCAGTTCTTC. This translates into CASSGNPAGPSGQFF.

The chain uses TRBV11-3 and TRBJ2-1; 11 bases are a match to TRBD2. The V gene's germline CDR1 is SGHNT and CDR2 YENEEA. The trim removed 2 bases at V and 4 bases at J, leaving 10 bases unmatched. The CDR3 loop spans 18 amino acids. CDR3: CASSLTFRLAGGYNEQFF. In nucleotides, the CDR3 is TGTGCCAGCAGCTTAACATTTCGGCTAGCGGGAGGATACAATGAGCAGTTCTTC.

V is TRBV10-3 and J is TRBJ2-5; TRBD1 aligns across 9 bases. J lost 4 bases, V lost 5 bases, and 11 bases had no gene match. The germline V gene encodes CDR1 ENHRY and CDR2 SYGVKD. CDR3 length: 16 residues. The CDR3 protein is CAISSYGTGTIETQYF. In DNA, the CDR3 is TGTGCCATCAGTTCCTACGGGACAGGGACCATAGAGACCCAGTACTTC.

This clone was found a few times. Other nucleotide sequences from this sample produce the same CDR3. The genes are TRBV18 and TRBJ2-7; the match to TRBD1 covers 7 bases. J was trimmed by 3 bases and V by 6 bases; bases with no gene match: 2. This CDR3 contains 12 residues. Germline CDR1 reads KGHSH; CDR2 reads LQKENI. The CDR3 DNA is TGTGCCAGCTCCCGGGACAGCTACGAGCAGTACTTC. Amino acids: CASSRDSYEQYF.

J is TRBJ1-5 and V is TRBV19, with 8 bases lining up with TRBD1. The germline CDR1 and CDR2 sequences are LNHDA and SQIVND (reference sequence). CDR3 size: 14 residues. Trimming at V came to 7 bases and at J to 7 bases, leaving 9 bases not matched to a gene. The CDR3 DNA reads TGTGCCAGTAATGCAGGGGGCGCACGGCAGCCCCAGCATTTT. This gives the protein CASNAGGARQPQHF. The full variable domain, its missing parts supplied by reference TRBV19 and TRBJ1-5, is DGGITQSPKYLFRKEGQNVTLSCEQNLNHDAMYWYRQDPGQGLRLIYYSQIVNDFQKGDIAEGYSVSREKKESFPLTVTSAQKNPTAFYLCASNAGGARQPQHFGDGTRLSIL.

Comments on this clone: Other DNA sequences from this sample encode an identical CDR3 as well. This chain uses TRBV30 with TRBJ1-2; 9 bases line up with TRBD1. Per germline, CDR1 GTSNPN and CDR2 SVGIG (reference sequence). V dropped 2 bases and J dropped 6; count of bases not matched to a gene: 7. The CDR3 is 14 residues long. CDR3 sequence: CAWSMTGGGDGYTF. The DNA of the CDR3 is TGTGCCTGGAGTATGACAGGGGGTGGTGATGGCTACACCTTC.

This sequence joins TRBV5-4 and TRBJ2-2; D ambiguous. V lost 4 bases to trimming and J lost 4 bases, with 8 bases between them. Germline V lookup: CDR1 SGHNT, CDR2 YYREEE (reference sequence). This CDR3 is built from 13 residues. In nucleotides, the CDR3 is TGTGCCAGCAGCGTCCCGGGCACCGGGGAGCTGTTTTTT. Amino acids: CASSVPGTGELFF.

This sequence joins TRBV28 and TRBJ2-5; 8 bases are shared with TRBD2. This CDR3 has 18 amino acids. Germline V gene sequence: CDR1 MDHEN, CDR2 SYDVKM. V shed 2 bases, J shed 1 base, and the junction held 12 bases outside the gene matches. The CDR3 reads CASSLTARTSRLQETQYF. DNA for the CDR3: TGTGCCAGCAGTTTAACCGCGAGGACTAGCAGACTCCAAGAGACCCAGTACTTC.

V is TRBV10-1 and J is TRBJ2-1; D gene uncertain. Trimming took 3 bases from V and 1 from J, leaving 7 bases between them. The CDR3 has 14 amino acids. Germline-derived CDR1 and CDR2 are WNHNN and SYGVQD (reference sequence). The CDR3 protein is CASSESESYNEQFF. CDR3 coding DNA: TGCGCCAGCAGTGAATCGGAGTCCTACAATGAGCAGTTCTTC.

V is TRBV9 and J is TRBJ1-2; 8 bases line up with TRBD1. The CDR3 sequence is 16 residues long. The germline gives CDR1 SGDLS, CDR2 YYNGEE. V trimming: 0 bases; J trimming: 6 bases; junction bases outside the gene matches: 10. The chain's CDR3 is CASSVVGSGGADGYTF. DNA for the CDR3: TGTGCCAGCAGCGTAGTCGGCTCAGGGGGCGCTGATGGCTACACCTTC.

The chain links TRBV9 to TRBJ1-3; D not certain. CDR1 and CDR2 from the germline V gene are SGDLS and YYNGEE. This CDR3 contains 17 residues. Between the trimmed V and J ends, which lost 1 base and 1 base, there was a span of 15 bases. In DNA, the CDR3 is TGTGCCAGCAGCGTATCTACGGGTAGAGAATCTGGAAACACCATATATTTT. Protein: CASSVSTGRESGNTIYF.

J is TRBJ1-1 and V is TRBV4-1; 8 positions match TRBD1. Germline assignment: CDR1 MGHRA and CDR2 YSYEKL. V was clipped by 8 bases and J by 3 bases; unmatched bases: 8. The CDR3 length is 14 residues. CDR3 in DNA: TGCGCCAGCGGGGGGACAGGCGGGGACACTGAAGCTTTCTTT. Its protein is CASGGTGGDTEAFF.

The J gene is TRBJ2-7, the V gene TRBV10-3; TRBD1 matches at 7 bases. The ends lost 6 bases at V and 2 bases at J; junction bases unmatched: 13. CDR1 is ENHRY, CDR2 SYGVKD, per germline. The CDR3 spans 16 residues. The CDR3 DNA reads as TGTGCCATCAGACTTACTTCGACAGGGAAAGCCTACGAGCAGTACTTC. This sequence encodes CAIRLTSTGKAYEQYF.

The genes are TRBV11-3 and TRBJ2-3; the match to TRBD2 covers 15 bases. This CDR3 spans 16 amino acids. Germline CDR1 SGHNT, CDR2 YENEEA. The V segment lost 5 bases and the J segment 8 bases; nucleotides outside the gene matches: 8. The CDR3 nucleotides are TGTGCCAGCAGCCCCCGGACTAGCGGGGGGGCGCGTACGCAGTATTTT. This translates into CASSPRTSGGARTQYF.

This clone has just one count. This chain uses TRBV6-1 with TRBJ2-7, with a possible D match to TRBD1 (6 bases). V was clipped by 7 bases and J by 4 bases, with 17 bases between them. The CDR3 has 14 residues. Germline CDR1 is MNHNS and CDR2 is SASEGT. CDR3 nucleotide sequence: TGTGCCAGCATCAGGGGCCCCGCCGGGTACGAGCAGTACTTC. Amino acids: CASIRGPAGYEQYF.

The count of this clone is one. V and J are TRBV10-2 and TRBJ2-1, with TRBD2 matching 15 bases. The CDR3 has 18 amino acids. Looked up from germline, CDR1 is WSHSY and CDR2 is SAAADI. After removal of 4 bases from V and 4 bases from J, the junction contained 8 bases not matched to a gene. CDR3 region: CASSGLGLAGGPYNEQFF. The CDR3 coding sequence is TGCGCCAGCAGTGGGTTGGGACTAGCGGGAGGCCCATACAATGAGCAGTTCTTC.

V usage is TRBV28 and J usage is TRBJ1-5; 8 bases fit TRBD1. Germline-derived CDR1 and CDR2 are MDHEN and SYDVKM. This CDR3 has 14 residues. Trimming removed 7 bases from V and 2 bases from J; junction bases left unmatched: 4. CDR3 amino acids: CASIDRGRNQPQHF. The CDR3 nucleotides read TGTGCCAGCATTGACAGGGGTCGCAATCAGCCCCAGCATTTT.

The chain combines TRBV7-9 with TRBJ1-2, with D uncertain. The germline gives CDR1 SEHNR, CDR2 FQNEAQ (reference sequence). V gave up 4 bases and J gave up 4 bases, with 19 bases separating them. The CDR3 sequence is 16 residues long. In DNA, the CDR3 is TGTGCCAGCAGCTGGGCCTCCATTGGAACTTCCTATGGCTACACCTTC. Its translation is CASSWASIGTSYGYTF.

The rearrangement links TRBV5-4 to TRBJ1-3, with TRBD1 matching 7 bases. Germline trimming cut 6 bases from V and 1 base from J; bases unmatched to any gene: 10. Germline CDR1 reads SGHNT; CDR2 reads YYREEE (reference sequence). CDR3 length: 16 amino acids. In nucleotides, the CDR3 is TGTGCCAGCACCGCGGAAGGGGGCCCTTCTGGAAACACCATATATTTT. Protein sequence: CASTAEGGPSGNTIYF. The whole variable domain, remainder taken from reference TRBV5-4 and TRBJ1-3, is ETGVTQSPTHLIKTRGQQVTLRCSSQSGHNTVSWYQQALGQGPQFIFQYYREEENGRGNFPPRFSGLQFPNYSSELNVNALELDDSALYLCASTAEGGPSGNTIYFGEGSWLTVV.

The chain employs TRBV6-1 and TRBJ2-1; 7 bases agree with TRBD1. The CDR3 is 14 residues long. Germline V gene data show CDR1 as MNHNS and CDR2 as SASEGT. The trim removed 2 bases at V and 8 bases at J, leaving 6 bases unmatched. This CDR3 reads CASSERGQIHEQFF. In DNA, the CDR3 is TGTGCCAGCAGTGAACGGGGACAGATTCATGAGCAGTTCTTC.